The clone carrying this T cell receptor (beta chain) turned up a few times. Trimming cost V 0 bases and J 1 base; bases outside gene matches: 6. Germline values: CDR1 DFQATT, CDR2 SNEGSKA (reference sequence). This CDR3 contains 17 residues. Researchers prepared the TCRbeta library using unique molecular identifiers, the study reports. TCRdb re-called the PCR reads through MiXCR, storing one row per CDR3 protein. The sample contains some 590,000 distinct CDR3 sequences, over 9.5% of which appear only once. The sample is drawn from a study of T-cell reconstitution after alpha-beta-depleted transplantation in children.

This sample comprised PBMCs from the stem cell graft donor, obtained from the stem cell graft. This TCR derives from a human donor who donated a stem cell graft to a child with acute myeloid leukemia. V and J are TRBV20-1 and TRBJ2-7; 13 bases map to TRBD2. CDR3 nucleotide sequence: TGCAGTGCTAGAGATTGGACTAGCGGGGGACAATCCTACGAGCAGTACTTC. This translates into CSARDWTSGGQSYEQYF.